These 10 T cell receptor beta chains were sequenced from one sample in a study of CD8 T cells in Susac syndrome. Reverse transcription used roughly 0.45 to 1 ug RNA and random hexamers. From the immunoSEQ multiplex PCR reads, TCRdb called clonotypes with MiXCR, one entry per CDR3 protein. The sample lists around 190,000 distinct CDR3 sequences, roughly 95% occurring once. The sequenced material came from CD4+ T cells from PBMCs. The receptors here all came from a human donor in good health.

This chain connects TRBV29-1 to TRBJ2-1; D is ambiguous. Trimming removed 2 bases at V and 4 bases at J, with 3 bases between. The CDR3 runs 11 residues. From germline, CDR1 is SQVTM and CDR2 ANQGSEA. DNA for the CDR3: TGCAGCGTTGAACTGTACAATGAGCAGTTCTTC. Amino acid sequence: CSVELYNEQFF.

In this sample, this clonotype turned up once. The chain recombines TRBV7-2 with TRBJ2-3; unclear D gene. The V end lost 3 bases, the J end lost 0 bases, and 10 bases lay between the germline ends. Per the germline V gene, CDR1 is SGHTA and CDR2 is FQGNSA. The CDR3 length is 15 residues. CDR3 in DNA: TGTGCCAGCAGCTTTGGTGGGCTTAGCACAGATACGCAGTATTTT. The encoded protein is CASSFGGLSTDTQYF.

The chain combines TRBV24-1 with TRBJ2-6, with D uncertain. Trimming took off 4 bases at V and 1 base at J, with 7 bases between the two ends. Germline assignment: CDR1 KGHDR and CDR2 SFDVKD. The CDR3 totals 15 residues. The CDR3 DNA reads TGTGCCACCAGTGACCCGCAGTCTGGGGCCAACGTCCTGACTTTC. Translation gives CATSDPQSGANVLTF.

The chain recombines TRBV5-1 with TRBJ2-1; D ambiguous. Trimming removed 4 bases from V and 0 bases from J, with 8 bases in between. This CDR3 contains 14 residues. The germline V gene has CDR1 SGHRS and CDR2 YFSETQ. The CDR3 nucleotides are TGCGCCAGCAGCGCCCAAAGCTCCTACAATGAGCAGTTCTTC. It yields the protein CASSAQSSYNEQFF.

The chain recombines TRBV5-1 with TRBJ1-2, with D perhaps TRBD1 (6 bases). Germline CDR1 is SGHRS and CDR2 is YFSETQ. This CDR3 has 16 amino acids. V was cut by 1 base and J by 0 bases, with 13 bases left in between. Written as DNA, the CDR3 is TGCGCCAGCAGCTTGACGGCTGGGGGCACTAACTATGGCTACACCTTC. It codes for CASSLTAGGTNYGYTF.

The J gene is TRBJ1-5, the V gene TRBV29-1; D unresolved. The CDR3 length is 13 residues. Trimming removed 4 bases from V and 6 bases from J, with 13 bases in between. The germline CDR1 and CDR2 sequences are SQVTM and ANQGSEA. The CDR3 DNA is TGCAGCGTTGGCGGGAGATCGGCTCAGCCCCAGCATTTT. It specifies CSVGGRSAQPQHF.

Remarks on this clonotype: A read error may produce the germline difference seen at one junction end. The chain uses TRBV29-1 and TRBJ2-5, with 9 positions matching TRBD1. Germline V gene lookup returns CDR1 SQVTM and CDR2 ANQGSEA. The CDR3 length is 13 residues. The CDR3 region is CSVGQGGQVTQYF. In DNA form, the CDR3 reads TGCAGCGTTGGACAGGGGGGCCAAGTGACCCAGTACTTC.

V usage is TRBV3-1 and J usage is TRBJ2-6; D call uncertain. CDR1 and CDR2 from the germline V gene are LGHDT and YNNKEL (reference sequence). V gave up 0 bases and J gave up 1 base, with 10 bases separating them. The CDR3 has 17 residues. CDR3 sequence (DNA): TGTGCCAGCAGCCAAGATAAGACTCGGTCTGGGGCCAACGTCCTGACTTTC. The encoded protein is CASSQDKTRSGANVLTF.

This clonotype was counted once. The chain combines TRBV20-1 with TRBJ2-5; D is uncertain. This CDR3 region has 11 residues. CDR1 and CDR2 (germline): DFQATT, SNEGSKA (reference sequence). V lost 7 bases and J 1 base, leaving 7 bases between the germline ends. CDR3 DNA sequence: TGCAGTGGGCAGGCCCAAGAGACCCAGTACTTC. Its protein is CSGQAQETQYF.

The CDR3 protein is CASSLENQPQHF. DNA for the CDR3: TGTGCCAGCAGCCTCGAAAATCAGCCCCAGCATTTT. The V gene is TRBV3-1, the J gene TRBJ1-5, with no clear D. Germline V CDR1 and CDR2: LGHDT, YNNKEL (reference sequence). The CDR3 runs to 12 residues. Trimming cost V 4 bases and J 4 bases, with 5 bases left between them.